Below are 19 T cell receptor beta chains sequenced from a single sample in a study of T cell changes during pregnancy in multiple sclerosis. TCRdb's copy holds only in-frame clones and misses some; the assay was immunoSEQ multiplex PCR. The table shows under 85,000 clones, with about 93% occurring only once. Sequences were derived from CD4+ T cells from peripheral blood mononuclear cells, sampled in the second trimester of pregnancy. The source is a female donor with multiple sclerosis, enrolled in a pregnancy study.

The chain joins TRBV5-1 to TRBJ2-3; unclear D gene. From germline, CDR1 is SGHRS and CDR2 YFSETQ. Trimming removed 7 bases from V and 0 bases from J, with 21 bases in between. The CDR3 extends over 17 amino acids. In DNA form, the CDR3 reads TGCGCCAGCGCACCCGACTTCATGACTGCTAGCACAGATACGCAGTATTTT. Encoded protein: CASAPDFMTASTDTQYF.

J is TRBJ1-2 and V is TRBV5-5; 7 bases agree with TRBD1. Germline trimming cut 2 bases from V and 6 bases from J; bases unmatched to any gene: 7. In germline, CDR1 is SGHKS, CDR2 YYEKEE (reference sequence). The CDR3 extends over 14 amino acids. The CDR3 here is CASSFAGGSDGYTF. Here the CDR3 DNA reads TGTGCCAGCAGCTTTGCAGGGGGATCGGATGGCTACACCTTC.

The gene calls are TRBV18 and TRBJ1-6; a weak D match, TRBD1 (5 bases). Between the trimmed V and J ends, which lost 1 base and 0 bases, there was a span of 7 bases. Per germline, CDR1 KGHSH and CDR2 LQKENI. This CDR3 spans 16 amino acids. The CDR3 bases are TGTGCCAGCTCACCACGGAGGGGCTCCTATAATTCACCCCTCCACTTT. This codes for CASSPRRGSYNSPLHF. The entire variable domain, with the rest obtained from reference TRBV18 and TRBJ1-6, is as follows: NAGVMQNPRHLVRRRGQEARLRCSPMKGHSHVYWYRQLPEEGLKFMVYLQKENIIDESGMPKERFSAEFPKEGPSILRIQQVVRGDSAAYFCASSPRRGSYNSPLHFGNGTRLTVT.

The V gene is TRBV5-1, the J gene TRBJ2-7; 7 positions agree with TRBD1. V lost 0 bases, J lost 2 bases, and 2 bases stayed unmatched. Germline loops: CDR1 SGHRS, CDR2 YFSETQ. This CDR3 region has 14 residues. The CDR3 nucleotides are TGCGCCAGCAGCTTGGAGGGACAGACCTACGAGCAGTACTTC. Translating gives CASSLEGQTYEQYF.

This chain connects TRBV11-1 to TRBJ1-1; perhaps TRBD1 as D (6 bases). CDR1 SGHAT and CDR2 FQDESV come from the germline V gene (reference sequence). This CDR3 region has 13 residues. V was pared by 10 bases and J by 5 bases, with 17 bases between. The DNA of the CDR3 is TGTGCCATCCAAAACAGGGATATAACTGAAGCTTTCTTT. This encodes CAIQNRDITEAFF.

This clone was observed once. The chain carries TRBV9 and TRBJ2-1, with D possibly TRBD2 on 6 matching bases. Germline V gene data show CDR1 as SGDLS and CDR2 as YYNGEE. CDR3 size: 15 residues. The V gene lost 1 base and the J gene lost 0 bases, with 8 bases spanning the gap. The CDR3 spells CASSVNGGSYNEQFF. The CDR3 DNA is TGTGCCAGCAGCGTAAACGGGGGCTCCTACAATGAGCAGTTCTTC.

The chain employs TRBV18 and TRBJ1-2; 8 positions agree with TRBD1. CDR1 and CDR2 from the germline V gene are KGHSH and LQKENI. CDR3 size: 15 residues. Losses at the gene ends were 3 bases for V and 3 bases for J; bases not matched to a gene: 6. The CDR3 DNA follows: TGTGCCAGCTCACCTTTGGACAGGGAGGACTATGGCTACACCTTC. It yields the protein CASSPLDREDYGYTF.

The V and J genes are TRBV6-5 and TRBJ1-6, with 7 positions matching TRBD1. CDR3 length: 15 amino acids. With 2 bases clipped from V and 7 bases from J, the junction kept 5 bases outside the gene matches. CDR1 MNHEY and CDR2 SVGAGI come from the germline V gene. The CDR3 sequence: CASSYVGTENSPLHF. DNA of the CDR3: TGTGCCAGCAGTTACGTTGGGACAGAGAATTCACCCCTCCACTTT.

The CDR3 sequence is CASSLRGRGNTIYF. DNA of the CDR3: TGTGCCAGCAGTCTCAGGGGGCGGGGAAACACCATATATTTT. The chain recombines TRBV27 with TRBJ1-3, with 8 bases fitting TRBD1. CDR1 is MNHEY and CDR2 is SMNVEV in the germline V gene (reference sequence). V lost 5 bases, J lost 4 bases, and 4 bases stayed unmatched. CDR3 length: 14 amino acids.

This sequence joins TRBV2 and TRBJ2-3, with a tentative D call TRBD2 (6 bases). Germline lookup yields CDR1 SNHLY and CDR2 FYNNEI. The CDR3 has 13 amino acids. V lost 3 bases, J lost 10 bases, and 14 bases lay in between. CDR3 sequence (DNA): TGTGCCAGCAGTGATGACGGGAGAATCCCGCAGTATTTT. Translating it yields CASSDDGRIPQYF.

The chain is built from TRBV5-1 and TRBJ1-6; no clear D. This CDR3 comprises 15 residues. V lost 0 bases and J lost 1, with 5 bases in between. The V gene's germline CDR1 is SGHRS and CDR2 YFSETQ. Written as DNA, the CDR3 is TGCGCCAGCAGCTTGGCCTTGTCCTATAATTCACCCCTCCACTTT. Amino acid sequence: CASSLALSYNSPLHF. The full variable domain, its missing parts supplied by reference TRBV5-1 and TRBJ1-6, is KAGVTQTPRYLIKTRGQQVTLSCSPISGHRSVSWYQQTPGQGLQFLFEYFSETQRNKGNFPGRFSGRQFSNSRSEMNVSTLELGDSALYLCASSLALSYNSPLHFGNGTRLTVT.

CDR3 loop: CASSFGARNTEAFF. In DNA form, the CDR3 reads TGTGCCAGCAGCTTTGGGGCTAGGAACACTGAAGCTTTCTTT. This chain joins TRBV11-2 and TRBJ1-1, with D perhaps matching TRBD1 (5 bases). Germline assignment: CDR1 SGHAT and CDR2 FQNNGV. The CDR3 consists of 14 residues. V was shortened by 3 bases and J by 1 base, with 9 bases between the two germline ends.

The J gene is TRBJ2-5, the V gene TRBV5-6, with D possibly matching TRBD2 (6 bases). Germline CDR1 and CDR2: SGHDT and YYEEEE. The V end was cut by 2 bases, the J end by 4 bases, with 9 bases between. This CDR3 region has 13 residues. The CDR3: CASSFSLAETQYF. CDR3 sequence (DNA): TGTGCCAGCAGCTTTTCACTAGCAGAGACCCAGTACTTC.

J is TRBJ1-2 and V is TRBV5-6; a possible D gene is TRBD1 (5 bases). Germline V lookup: CDR1 SGHDT, CDR2 YYEEEE. V was pared by 4 bases and J by 1 base, with 14 bases between. The CDR3 extends over 15 amino acids. CDR3 sequence (DNA): TGTGCCAGCAGCACCGGCGGGGGTTTTAACTATGGCTACACCTTC. Amino acids: CASSTGGGFNYGYTF.

The CDR3 region has the DNA TGTGCCAGCAGCTTTGACAGCCAAGAGACCCAGTACTTC. Amino acid sequence: CASSFDSQETQYF. This rearrangement joins TRBV7-9 to TRBJ2-5; perhaps TRBD1 as D (5 bases). V dropped 3 bases and J dropped 1 base, with 6 bases sitting between them. Germline CDR1 SEHNR, CDR2 FQNEAQ (reference sequence). This CDR3 is built from 13 residues.

The chain carries TRBV4-2 and TRBJ1-3; 7 bases are shared with TRBD1. Germline V lookup: CDR1 LGHNA, CDR2 YNFKEQ. This CDR3 region has 16 residues. J was trimmed by 0 bases and V by 4 bases; bases with no gene match: 6. Here the CDR3 DNA reads TGTGCCAGCAGCCCCCCGGGACAGAGCTCTGGAAACACCATATATTTT. Its translation is CASSPPGQSSGNTIYF.

The chain is built from TRBV5-1 and TRBJ1-4, with 8 bases aligning to TRBD1. From germline, CDR1 is SGHRS and CDR2 YFSETQ. V shed 4 bases, J shed 1 base, and the junction held 3 bases outside the gene matches. The CDR3 totals 15 residues. The CDR3: CASSTTGETNEKLFF. CDR3 nucleotide sequence: TGCGCCAGCAGCACGACAGGGGAAACTAATGAAAAACTGTTTTTT.

This clone was counted only a few times. The chain links TRBV7-6 to TRBJ1-4; a weak D match, TRBD1 (5 bases). The V and J ends lost 0 bases and 8 bases respectively, with 13 bases between them. Germline V CDR1 and CDR2: SGHVS, FNYEAQ. This CDR3 spans 15 amino acids. CDR3 DNA: TGTGCCAGCAGCTTAGCCAGTGGGGCCCTAGAAAAACTGTTTTTT. As protein: CASSLASGALEKLFF.

The chain has TRBV11-3 and TRBJ2-3, with TRBD2 matching 7 bases. Losses at the gene ends were 3 bases for V and 5 bases for J; bases not matched to a gene: 5. Germline CDR1 is SGHNT and CDR2 is YENEEA. There are 14 residues in the CDR3. The CDR3 nucleotides are TGTGCCAGCAGCTTTAGCGGGCCCCTAGATACGCAGTATTTT. Protein sequence: CASSFSGPLDTQYF.